This T cell receptor (beta chain) was identified during a study of CXCR4 blockade with PD-1 therapy in pancreatic cancer. Clones were read by immunoSEQ multiplex PCR, and TCRdb kept only the in-frame ones, dropping some. In the table there are over 7,500 clones, about three fifths of which are singletons. These archived tumors were resected from patients never given neoadjuvant therapy beforehand. About this clone itself: What it binds is not known.

Study results and limitations: More frequent amino acid clones had more nucleotide rearrangements, suggesting convergent selection. Tumor clonality averaged about 0.14 versus 0.054 in healthy blood, not predicting survival. Antigen-specificity overlap of convergent dominant clones remained unconfirmed.

CDR1 and CDR2 from the germline V gene are MDHEN and SYDVKM. V was cut by 3 bases and J by 4 bases, with 6 bases left in between. The CDR3 sequence is 12 residues long. The source of this sequence is a human donor with pancreatic ductal adenocarcinoma. The specimen was tumor tissue. V is TRBV28 and J is TRBJ2-5; D gene uncertain. The CDR3: CASSFMGETQYF. The CDR3 coding sequence is TGTGCCAGCAGTTTCATGGGAGAGACCCAGTACTTC.